These 17 T cell receptor beta chains originate from one sample sequenced in a study of T cells after posttransplantation cyclophosphamide. The protocol was immunoSEQ multiplex PCR, while the TCRdb copy is restricted to in-frame clones and leaves out a portion. Here the sample spans about 52,000 clones, 94% being singletons. The sample comprised PBMCs. The source is a woman in her 30s in good health and a related stem cell transplant donor.

This chain uses TRBV5-1 with TRBJ2-3; 10 nucleotides match TRBD2. This CDR3 has 16 residues. V was pared by 5 bases and J by 4 bases, with 10 bases of the junction left unmatched. From germline, CDR1 is SGHRS and CDR2 YFSETQ. The CDR3 region has the DNA TGCGCCAGCAGAACTTTGAGCGGGGGGGCAGCAGATACGCAGTATTTT. Amino acids: CASRTLSGGAADTQYF.

This clone was found once. The chain couples TRBV5-4 to TRBJ2-7, with a possible D match to TRBD1 (6 bases). Per germline, CDR1 SGHNT and CDR2 YYREEE (reference sequence). This CDR3 contains 15 residues. Trimming removed 3 bases from V and 3 bases from J, with 16 bases in between. CDR3 loop: CASSSGSGVLYEQYF. CDR3 coding DNA: TGTGCCAGCAGCTCTGGTTCAGGGGTGCTCTACGAGCAGTACTTC.

The J gene is TRBJ2-1, the V gene TRBV28, with TRBD2 matching over 14 bases. Germline V gene sequence: CDR1 MDHEN, CDR2 SYDVKM. The length of the CDR3 is 16 residues. V shed 7 bases and J 8 bases; nucleotides not matched to a gene: 10. The CDR3 bases are TGTGCCAGCACCTTTGGGGGGACTAGCGGGGGCCATGAGCAGTTCTTC. This translates into CASTFGGTSGGHEQFF. Looking up the rest from reference TRBV28 and TRBJ2-1 gives the full variable domain: DVKVTQSSRYLVKRTGEKVFLECVQDMDHENMFWYRQDPGLGLRLIYFSYDVKMKEKGDIPEGYSVSREKKERFSLILESASTNQTSMYLCASTFGGTSGGHEQFFGPGTRLTVL.

The chain recombines TRBV6-6 with TRBJ2-3, with TRBD2 identical over 10 bases. The CDR3 is 14 amino acids. Trimming took 10 bases from V and 0 from J; bases not matched to a gene: 4. The germline CDR1 and CDR2 sequences are MNHNY and SVGAGI (reference sequence). The CDR3 loop reads CATSTSGSTDTQYF. The CDR3 nucleotides read TGTGCCACCTCGACTAGCGGGAGCACAGATACGCAGTATTTT.

V is TRBV6-1 and J is TRBJ2-7; possible D gene TRBD1, 5 bases. Germline lookup yields CDR1 MNHNS and CDR2 SASEGT. CDR3 length: 14 amino acids. V gave up 8 bases and J gave up 7 bases, with 21 bases separating them. The CDR3 sequence: CASGPRQPPLEQYF. The CDR3 DNA reads TGTGCCAGCGGGCCCCGACAGCCCCCCTTGGAGCAGTACTTC.

This clone was observed once. The chain has TRBV7-9 and TRBJ1-1; D may be TRBD1 (5 bases). V was cut by 4 bases and J by 8 bases, with 17 bases left in between. Germline CDR1 is SEHNR and CDR2 is FQNEAQ (reference sequence). The CDR3 is made up of 14 amino acids. This chain's CDR3 is CASSSSEVDREAFF. The CDR3, as DNA: TGTGCCAGCAGCTCATCCGAGGTTGACAGAGAAGCTTTCTTT.

The chain links TRBV9 to TRBJ2-3, with D perhaps matching TRBD1 (7 bases). This CDR3 has 16 amino acids. Per the germline V gene, CDR1 is SGDLS and CDR2 is YYNGEE. V was trimmed by 0 bases and J by 7 bases, leaving 18 bases between them. The CDR3 loop is CASSVASGQGGNTQYF. CDR3 nucleotide sequence: TGTGCCAGCAGCGTAGCCTCAGGTCAGGGGGGAAATACGCAGTATTTT.

V usage is TRBV7-9 and J usage is TRBJ2-7; D possibly corresponds to TRBD2 (7 bases). The CDR3 sequence is 15 residues long. In germline, CDR1 is SEHNR, CDR2 FQNEAQ (reference sequence). V was shortened by 4 bases and J by 1 base, with 14 bases between the two germline ends. The CDR3 spells CASSSGGGASYEQYF. The CDR3 nucleotides are TGTGCCAGCAGCTCCGGAGGGGGGGCATCCTACGAGCAGTACTTC.

This clone has only one observation. J is TRBJ1-6 and V is TRBV13, with 9 bases aligning to TRBD1. CDR3 size: 16 residues. The V and J ends lost 5 bases and 10 bases, in that order; junction bases with no gene match: 12. CDR1 and CDR2 from the germline V gene are PRHDT and FYEKMQ (reference sequence). The CDR3, as DNA: TGTGCCAGCAGCCGATACCGGGACAGGGCAGCATCACCCCTCCACTTT. Its translation: CASSRYRDRAASPLHF.

CDR3 protein: CASSGTETNYGYTF. The DNA for the CDR3 is TGTGCCAGCAGCGGGACAGAAACTAACTATGGCTACACCTTC. The rearrangement uses TRBV7-8 and TRBJ1-2, with 7 bases matching TRBD1. The V and J ends lost 5 bases and 0 bases, in that order; junction bases with no gene match: 3. Germline-derived CDR1 and CDR2 are SGHVS and FQNEAQ. CDR3 length: 14 amino acids.

The chain recombines TRBV12-2 with TRBJ1-2; no DNA check was done on the table's D call, TRBD1. TRBV12-2 is described as a pseudogene. The CDR3 sequence is 18 residues long. In nucleotides, the CDR3 is TGTGCAAGTCGCTTAGGCCGGGACAGGGCGGGTGACGGTCGTGGCTACACCTTC. Residues: CASRLGRDRAGDGRGYTF.

This chain links TRBV19 with TRBJ1-5, with D tentatively TRBD1 (5 bases). Germline lookup yields CDR1 LNHDA and CDR2 SQIVND (reference sequence). The CDR3 loop spans 17 amino acids. Between the trimmed V and J ends, which lost 9 bases and 3 bases, there was a span of 24 bases. The CDR3 reads CASRGWQGLTSNQPQHF. The CDR3 DNA follows: TGTGCCAGCCGGGGGTGGCAGGGACTCACCTCCAATCAGCCCCAGCATTTT.

The chain has TRBV11-1 and TRBJ2-1; a weak D match, TRBD2 (6 bases). This CDR3 contains 16 residues. The V end lost 1 base, the J end lost 3 bases, and 13 bases lay between the germline ends. Germline V lookup: CDR1 SGHAT, CDR2 FQDESV (reference sequence). Here the CDR3 reads CASSLGAWGVYNEQFF. CDR3 in DNA: TGTGCCAGCAGCTTAGGAGCTTGGGGGGTCTACAATGAGCAGTTCTTC.

The chain recombines TRBV2 with TRBJ1-5; 7 bases are shared with TRBD1. The CDR3 has 14 residues. With V trimmed by 6 bases and J by 4 bases, 6 bases remained unmatched. The germline V gene encodes CDR1 SNHLY and CDR2 FYNNEI. The CDR3 protein is CASSLRQGNQPQHF. The CDR3 DNA reads as TGTGCCAGCAGCCTCAGACAGGGAAATCAGCCCCAGCATTTT.

The J gene is TRBJ2-3, the V gene TRBV5-1; 11 positions match TRBD2. The junction had 7 bases not matched to a gene; V was cut back by 2 bases and J by 5 bases. This CDR3 region has 16 residues. The germline V gene encodes CDR1 SGHRS and CDR2 YFSETQ. The CDR3 sequence is CASSFLLAGAGDTQYF. In nucleotides, the CDR3 is TGCGCCAGCAGCTTTCTACTAGCGGGGGCGGGAGATACGCAGTATTTT.

The chain recombines TRBV5-1 with TRBJ2-2; no clear D gene. The germline V and J ends were trimmed by 0 bases and 0 bases, with 12 bases remaining between them. Looked up from germline, CDR1 is SGHRS and CDR2 is YFSETQ. The CDR3 consists of 17 residues. The CDR3 loop is CASSLALTPTNTGELFF. Here the CDR3 DNA reads TGCGCCAGCAGCTTGGCCTTAACACCAACGAACACCGGGGAGCTGTTTTTT.

The chain is built from TRBV7-9 and TRBJ1-1, with D unresolved. Trimming removed 3 bases at V and 1 base at J, with 6 bases between. Germline V gene data show CDR1 as SEHNR and CDR2 as FQNEAQ (reference sequence). The CDR3 extends over 13 amino acids. CDR3 DNA sequence: TGTGCCAGCAGCTTGAGAGGGAACACTGAAGCTTTCTTT. As protein: CASSLRGNTEAFF.